This T cell receptor beta chain comes out of a study of T cell responses to AZD1222 COVID-19 vaccine. Overall study: Second doses were pooled across both intervals (about 4 or about 12 weeks).

About this clone itself: Its antigen remains unknown.

Germline V gene lookup returns CDR1 KGHDR and CDR2 SFDVKD. This CDR3 has 14 amino acids. The ends lost 3 bases at V and 4 bases at J; junction bases unmatched: 0. The method was immunoSEQ multiplex PCR; TCRdb's version includes in-frame clones alone and lacks a portion of them. The profile covers 80,000 to 100,000 clones, with over 75% appearing a single time and roughly 5.2% taken by the ten largest. Findings and limits, study-wide: Reportedly, close to half of spike-specific TCRs are directed against unmutated variant regions.

The sequence was collected from an adult in good health. The material sequenced was peripheral blood, taken on day 0 of AZD1222 vaccination. The chain employs TRBV24-1 and TRBJ1-5, with TRBD1 identical over 9 bases. The CDR3 loop is CATSDGQGNQPQHF. CDR3 coding DNA: TGTGCCACCAGTGATGGACAGGGGAATCAGCCCCAGCATTTT.